A selection of T cell receptor beta chains follows, all from one sample in a study of glioma-infiltrating T cells. Each CDR3 protein gets one entry after TCRdb re-called the multiplex PCR reads with MiXCR. The table has 300,000 to 450,000 distinct CDR3 sequences, roughly 41% seen once. Material: glioma tissue, nonneoplastic brain tissue, or PBMCs (not recorded which). The receptors shown here come from a human donor with low-grade glioma or glioblastoma, undergoing nonglioma brain surgery, or in good health (not recorded which). CDR3s include the opening cysteine and the closing phenylalanine or tryptophan. The order of the fields is D gene, V gene, clone size, J gene, CDR3 protein, CDR3 DNA. D genes are given only for firm matches. Clone size is given for some rows only: seen once, a few or many times, or a class if the clone is expanded.

d_call: NA
v_call: TRBV2
clone_size: NA
j_call: TRBJ2-5
cdr3_aa: CASSEGRGGHETQYF
cdr3_nt: TGTGCCAGCAGTGAAGGGAGGGGGGGCCACGAGACCCAGTACTTC

d_call: NA
v_call: TRBV20-1
clone_size: NA
j_call: TRBJ2-1
cdr3_aa: CSAVLYNEQFF
cdr3_nt: TGCAGTGCTGTACTATACAATGAGCAGTTCTTC

d_call: TRBD2
v_call: TRBV27
clone_size: few
j_call: TRBJ2-7
cdr3_aa: CASRLAGGFYEQYF
cdr3_nt: TGTGCCAGCAGACTAGCGGGAGGTTTCTACGAGCAGTACTTC

d_call: NA
v_call: TRBV5-1
clone_size: NA
j_call: TRBJ2-3
cdr3_aa: CASSLTSSTDTQYF
cdr3_nt: TGCGCCAGCAGCTTGACGAGCAGCACAGATACGCAGTATTTT

d_call: TRBD2
v_call: TRBV6-2/TRBV6-3
clone_size: few
j_call: TRBJ2-7
cdr3_aa: CASIGSAGVVTIYEQYF
cdr3_nt: TGTGCCAGCATTGGATCAGCGGGAGTAGTCACTATCTACGAGCAGTACTTC

d_call: TRBD2
v_call: TRBV27
clone_size: many
j_call: TRBJ2-1
cdr3_aa: CASSLSAGVLNEQFF
cdr3_nt: TGTGCCAGCAGTTTATCGGCGGGAGTTCTCAATGAGCAGTTCTTC

d_call: TRBD1
v_call: TRBV4-2
clone_size: few
j_call: TRBJ1-2
cdr3_aa: CASSLLGTAYGYTF
cdr3_nt: TGTGCCAGCAGCCTGCTCGGGACAGCCTATGGCTACACCTTC

d_call: TRBD1
v_call: TRBV4-2
clone_size: many
j_call: TRBJ2-5
cdr3_aa: CASSQPETGGAETQYF
cdr3_nt: TGTGCCAGCAGCCAACCGGAGACAGGGGGCGCAGAGACCCAGTACTTC

d_call: NA
v_call: TRBV19
clone_size: NA
j_call: TRBJ2-1
cdr3_aa: CASHGGIYNEQFF
cdr3_nt: TGTGCCAGCCACGGGGGCATCTACAATGAGCAGTTCTTC

d_call: NA
v_call: TRBV11-2
clone_size: few
j_call: TRBJ1-1
cdr3_aa: CASSPGVVAFF
cdr3_nt: TGTGCCAGCAGCCCCGGAGTTGTGGCTTTCTTT

d_call: NA
v_call: TRBV18
clone_size: many
j_call: TRBJ1-1
cdr3_aa: CASSPGQWNTEAFF
cdr3_nt: TGTGCCAGCTCACCAGGGCAATGGAACACTGAAGCTTTCTTT

d_call: NA
v_call: TRBV7-3
clone_size: many
j_call: TRBJ2-1
cdr3_aa: CASSSQAWDEQFF
cdr3_nt: TGTGCCAGCAGCTCCCAAGCGTGGGATGAGCAGTTCTTC

d_call: TRBD2
v_call: TRBV20-1
clone_size: NA
j_call: TRBJ2-7
cdr3_aa: CSARPLAGGVSYEQYF
cdr3_nt: TGCAGTGCTAGGCCCCTAGCGGGAGGAGTATCCTACGAGCAGTACTTC

d_call: TRBD1
v_call: TRBV10-3
clone_size: few
j_call: TRBJ1-1
cdr3_aa: CAISGFGGTGGDGNTEAFF
cdr3_nt: TGTGCCATCAGTGGATTTGGTGGGACAGGGGGCGACGGGAACACTGAAGCTTTCTTT

d_call: NA
v_call: TRBV20-1
clone_size: NA
j_call: TRBJ1-5
cdr3_aa: CSARKQDNQPQHF
cdr3_nt: TGCAGTGCTAGGAAACAGGACAATCAGCCCCAGCATTTT

d_call: NA
v_call: TRBV4-2
clone_size: NA
j_call: TRBJ2-1
cdr3_aa: CASSQTPSSYNEQFF
cdr3_nt: TGTGCCAGCAGCCAGACTCCGAGCTCCTACAATGAGCAGTTCTTC

d_call: NA
v_call: TRBV3-1
clone_size: NA
j_call: TRBJ2-7
cdr3_aa: CASSQTPTLSYEQYF
cdr3_nt: TGTGCCAGCAGCCAAACCCCGACACTGAGCTACGAGCAGTACTTC

d_call: NA
v_call: TRBV19
clone_size: NA
j_call: TRBJ2-7
cdr3_aa: CASSEQGGAYEQYF
cdr3_nt: TGTGCCAGTAGTGAGCAGGGCGGCGCCTACGAGCAGTACTTC

d_call: TRBD1
v_call: TRBV6-1
clone_size: NA
j_call: TRBJ2-7
cdr3_aa: CASNGFWTGVSAEQYF
cdr3_nt: TGTGCCAGCAACGGATTCTGGACAGGGGTCTCTGCAGAGCAGTACTTC

d_call: NA
v_call: TRBV13
clone_size: NA
j_call: TRBJ2-1
cdr3_aa: CASSLGRQGREQFF
cdr3_nt: TGTGCCAGCAGTTTAGGACGCCAAGGTCGAGAGCAGTTCTTC

d_call: NA
v_call: TRBV12-3/TRBV12-4
clone_size: few
j_call: TRBJ2-5
cdr3_aa: CASTLTVEETQYF
cdr3_nt: TGTGCCAGCACCTTGACGGTAGAAGAGACCCAGTACTTC

d_call: NA
v_call: TRBV4-3
clone_size: many
j_call: TRBJ1-2
cdr3_aa: CASSQDARMDYGYTF
cdr3_nt: TGCGCCAGCAGCCAAGATGCAAGGATGGACTATGGCTACACCTTC

d_call: TRBD1
v_call: TRBV11-2
clone_size: NA
j_call: TRBJ2-7
cdr3_aa: CASSRGTGRPSYEQYF
cdr3_nt: TGTGCCAGCAGCCGCGGGACAGGGCGCCCGTCCTACGAGCAGTACTTC

d_call: NA
v_call: TRBV6-1
clone_size: few
j_call: TRBJ2-2
cdr3_aa: CASSFDRRLNTGELFF
cdr3_nt: TGTGCCAGCAGCTTCGACAGGCGCTTGAACACCGGGGAGCTGTTTTTT

d_call: NA
v_call: TRBV10-3
clone_size: NA
j_call: TRBJ2-6
cdr3_aa: CAISESIGRISGANVLTF
cdr3_nt: TGTGCCATCAGTGAGTCCATCGGACGGATCTCTGGGGCCAACGTCCTGACTTTC

d_call: NA
v_call: TRBV6-2/TRBV6-3
clone_size: NA
j_call: TRBJ2-7
cdr3_aa: CASSHGVAYEQYF
cdr3_nt: TGTGCCAGCAGTCACGGGGTTGCCTACGAGCAGTACTTC

d_call: NA
v_call: TRBV6-1
clone_size: many
j_call: TRBJ2-7
cdr3_aa: CASTDGPYEQYF
cdr3_nt: TGTGCCAGCACCGACGGACCGTACGAGCAGTACTTC

d_call: NA
v_call: TRBV24-1
clone_size: few
j_call: TRBJ1-2
cdr3_aa: CATSDPRGGSGYTF
cdr3_nt: TGTGCCACCAGTGATCCCCGGGGGGGATCCGGCTACACCTTC

d_call: NA
v_call: TRBV6-1
clone_size: many
j_call: TRBJ1-1
cdr3_aa: CASRLEQALGNTEAFF
cdr3_nt: TGTGCCAGCAGGTTAGAACAGGCGTTGGGAAACACTGAAGCTTTCTTT

d_call: NA
v_call: TRBV19
clone_size: NA
j_call: TRBJ1-1
cdr3_aa: CASSRNWNTEAFF
cdr3_nt: TGTGCCAGTAGTAGGAATTGGAACACTGAAGCTTTCTTT

d_call: NA
v_call: TRBV7-2
clone_size: NA
j_call: TRBJ1-2
cdr3_aa: CASSFFMSGDTGYGYTF
cdr3_nt: TGTGCCAGCAGCTTTTTTATGTCAGGGGACACTGGATATGGCTACACCTTC

d_call: TRBD1
v_call: TRBV20-1
clone_size: few
j_call: TRBJ1-5
cdr3_aa: CSARRTGVGNQPQHF
cdr3_nt: TGCAGTGCTCGTCGGACAGGGGTGGGCAATCAGCCCCAGCATTTT

d_call: NA
v_call: TRBV27
clone_size: NA
j_call: TRBJ2-3
cdr3_aa: CASSPPNTRGTDTQYF
cdr3_nt: TGTGCCAGCTCACCACCCAACACACGGGGCACAGATACGCAGTATTTT

d_call: NA
v_call: TRBV20-1
clone_size: NA
j_call: TRBJ1-2
cdr3_aa: CSASPSTDGPYRCTF
cdr3_nt: TGCAGTGCTAGTCCTTCGACGGACGGACCCTATCGCTGCACCTTC

d_call: TRBD2
v_call: TRBV14
clone_size: NA
j_call: TRBJ2-6
cdr3_aa: CASSQDGLAERSGANVLTF
cdr3_nt: TGTGCCAGCAGCCAAGACGGTCTAGCGGAGCGCTCTGGGGCCAACGTCCTGACTTTC

d_call: TRBD1
v_call: TRBV6-2/TRBV6-3
clone_size: NA
j_call: TRBJ1-1
cdr3_aa: CAISQYGTANTEAFF
cdr3_nt: TGTGCCATCAGTCAATATGGGACAGCGAACACTGAAGCTTTCTTT

d_call: TRBD2
v_call: TRBV27
clone_size: NA
j_call: TRBJ2-7
cdr3_aa: CATLPPITSGRPRYEQYF
cdr3_nt: TGTGCCACCTTGCCACCTATAACTAGCGGGAGGCCGCGGTACGAGCAGTACTTC

d_call: NA
v_call: TRBV6-1
clone_size: few
j_call: TRBJ2-1
cdr3_aa: CAISEPSAGWGRDEQFF
cdr3_nt: TGTGCCATCAGTGAACCCTCGGCGGGATGGGGCAGGGATGAGCAGTTCTTC

d_call: NA
v_call: TRBV20-1
clone_size: many
j_call: TRBJ2-2
cdr3_aa: CSARGREVGTGELFF
cdr3_nt: TGCAGTGCTAGAGGGCGGGAAGTAGGGACCGGGGAGCTGTTTTTT

d_call: NA
v_call: TRBV27
clone_size: NA
j_call: TRBJ2-3
cdr3_aa: CASSLMGGSTDTQYF
cdr3_nt: TGTGCCAGCAGTTTGATGGGGGGCAGCACAGATACGCAGTATTTT

d_call: NA
v_call: TRBV3-1
clone_size: NA
j_call: TRBJ1-2
cdr3_aa: CASSPCSVYGYTF
cdr3_nt: TGTGCCAGCAGCCCTTGCTCAGTCTATGGCTACACCTTC

d_call: TRBD1
v_call: TRBV2
clone_size: NA
j_call: TRBJ1-6
cdr3_aa: CASSAQGNSPLHF
cdr3_nt: TGTGCCAGCAGTGCACAGGGGAATTCACCCCTCCACTTT

d_call: TRBD2
v_call: TRBV20-1
clone_size: NA
j_call: TRBJ2-1
cdr3_aa: CSAAGLAGAAYDEQFF
cdr3_nt: TGCAGTGCCGCGGGACTAGCGGGTGCTGCCTACGATGAGCAGTTCTTC

d_call: TRBD2
v_call: TRBV7-2
clone_size: NA
j_call: TRBJ2-7
cdr3_aa: CASSSLAGTHEQYF
cdr3_nt: TGTGCCAGCAGCTCACTAGCGGGAACCCACGAGCAGTACTTC

d_call: TRBD1
v_call: TRBV28
clone_size: many
j_call: TRBJ1-2
cdr3_aa: CASSSGQTLYGYTF
cdr3_nt: TGTGCCAGCAGTTCGGGACAGACCCTCTATGGCTACACCTTC

d_call: NA
v_call: TRBV2
clone_size: few
j_call: TRBJ2-1
cdr3_aa: CASSVANEQFF
cdr3_nt: TGTGCCAGCAGTGTAGCCAATGAGCAGTTCTTC

d_call: NA
v_call: TRBV28
clone_size: NA
j_call: TRBJ1-1
cdr3_aa: CASSLWAPPNTEAFF
cdr3_nt: TGTGCCAGCAGTTTATGGGCGCCGCCGAACACTGAAGCTTTCTTT

d_call: NA
v_call: TRBV28
clone_size: few
j_call: TRBJ2-1
cdr3_aa: CASSSLGQLNYNEQFF
cdr3_nt: TGTGCCAGCAGTTCATTGGGCCAACTCAACTACAATGAGCAGTTCTTC

d_call: NA
v_call: TRBV4-1
clone_size: NA
j_call: TRBJ2-6
cdr3_aa: CASSQVWRSSGANVLTF
cdr3_nt: TGCGCCAGCAGCCAAGTCTGGCGGAGCTCTGGGGCCAACGTCCTGACTTTC

d_call: TRBD1
v_call: TRBV9
clone_size: NA
j_call: TRBJ1-6
cdr3_aa: CASSVDGRGDSPLHF
cdr3_nt: TGTGCCAGCAGCGTAGACGGCAGGGGGGATTCACCCCTCCACTTT

d_call: NA
v_call: TRBV4-1
clone_size: many
j_call: TRBJ2-7
cdr3_aa: CASSQGRAYEQYF
cdr3_nt: TGCGCCAGCAGCCAAGGACGGGCCTACGAGCAGTACTTC

d_call: NA
v_call: TRBV7-2
clone_size: many
j_call: TRBJ1-1
cdr3_aa: CASSLGVRATEAFF
cdr3_nt: TGTGCCAGCAGCTTAGGTGTAAGGGCCACTGAAGCTTTCTTT